This is a list of T cell receptor beta chains from one sample in a study of shared clonotypes between healthy human individuals. Sequenced by immunoSEQ multiplex PCR; TCRdb stores in-frame clones only, minus some. This repertoire shows about 590,000 clones, nearly 97% found once; its top ten account for about 0.11%. The sequenced sample consisted of naive CD8+ T cells sorted from blood. The source of these receptors is a woman younger than 45 in good health. Both conserved end residues are part of each CDR3.

CASSLGSTNTGELFF TRBV28
CASSQEGQVSYEQYF TRBV4-1
CASSAYRDRLAVQSEQFF TRBV28
CASSTDRGEQYF TRBV28
CARSFPRAYDEQYF TRBV5-3
CASSESLYGAQYF TRBV25-1
CASSFDGVGKREETQYF TRBV28
CASSGELAGDEQFF TRBV2
CASSLGPYEQFF TRBV5-8
CASSFSGDSYEQYF TRBV27
CASSPTPGAIYEQYF TRBV13
CASSFGETQYF TRBV7-9
CASSERAALKLFF TRBV25-1
CASSTALRYTGELFF TRBV6-6
CASSYSLQGNWEQYF TRBV6-6
CASSLLGGMDEQFF TRBV27
CAISEGSSYEQYF TRBV10-3
CASSVGSGGYEQYF TRBV9
CASSATANYGYTF TRBV5-8
CASSSNPGNGRNQPQHF TRBV7-9
CASSPGSRVYQETQYF TRBV11-2
CASSSPPLAESSYEQYF TRBV5-6
CATSWDTFTEAFF TRBV15
CASSFSTGISEAFF TRBV6-5
CASNTGTGGLNQPQHF TRBV4-1
CASTPLRPTGRTDTQYF TRBV27
CASSLAGVYYGYTF TRBV7-9
CASSLLTEHYGYTF TRBV5-4
CASSLDLYYEQYF TRBV5-4
CASKGQGNSPLHF TRBV5-6
CASSEDGNTEAFF TRBV9
CASSQTTGEEAFF TRBV4-1
CASSLVAVGNEQFF TRBV19
CASSPRTGQVNNEQFF TRBV27
CASSLGLAGGEQYF TRBV27
CAISESIGGNQPQHF TRBV10-3
CASSPRDRGRNEQFF TRBV6-6
CASSEAQGIGEQYF TRBV2
CASTRGLEAFF TRBV2
CASSSMTGGHYNEQFF TRBV28
CSVEDGRRQYGYTF TRBV29-1
CASSLQGLPTGELFF TRBV28
CTSSQGRAVLYNEQFF TRBV1
CASSLDRKPNTIYF TRBV5-6
CASSYLASGTQETQYF TRBV6-6
CASMAPRGEQYF TRBV6-5
CATSRDLGAETQYF TRBV15
CASRPPLLAPAVSGANVLTF TRBV12-2
CASSAGTSGTYEQYF TRBV27
CASSLSVVSGPGTDTQYF TRBV27
CAISEILQGLGSERENTGELFF TRBV10-3
CASNRDREGRETQYF TRBV19
CASSVGTSFADTQYF TRBV9
CAWSVAAEQFF TRBV30
CASSGTGYNEQFF TRBV27
CASSEGPPEPQHF TRBV25-1